This T cell receptor beta chain was documented in a study of molecular identifiers for immune sequencing clone quantification. Study details: RNA, taken in replicates from approximately 20,000 or 100,000 naive CD8 cells, was split five ways, with four sequenced.

The sorting of naive CD8 T cells used the CD8+CD4-CCR7+CD45RA+ phenotype. Both previously described methods and listed TCR primers were employed to make bulk TCR libraries. One entry per CDR3 protein, called by TCRdb with MiXCR from the PCR reads. The sample lists roughly 630,000 distinct CDR3 sequences, 25% occurring once. There are 15 residues in the CDR3. With V trimmed by 1 base and J by 6 bases, 7 bases remained unmatched. CDR1 MGHRA and CDR2 YSYEKL come from the germline V gene. Study-wide results and caveats: Whereas naive cells kept under 1% of molecules in clones above 20 RNA copies, such clones held over 97% in effectors.

This clonotype was counted a few times. Its matching antigen is unknown. The specimen sequenced was naive CD8+ T cells from blood, with Jurkat cell RNA spiked in. Subset noted: FACS-sorted CD8+CD4-CCR7+CD45RA+ naive T cells. This chain joins TRBV4-1 and TRBJ1-1; 8 nucleotides line up with TRBD1. The sequence was obtained from a human donor in good health. Some libraries in this study had Jurkat cell RNA spiked in. The CDR3, as DNA: TGCGCCAGCAGCCAAGTGCACAGGGGGATGTCTGAAGCTTTCTTT. This encodes CASSQVHRGMSEAFF.